This T cell receptor beta chain appears in the sequencing data of a study of T cell responses to AZD1222 COVID-19 vaccine. Study background: Timing groups of about 4 and about 12 weeks for second doses were pooled. The study, taken as a whole, reports: Reportedly, nearly half the spike-specific TCRs target unmutated variant regions. Sampling that yielded the repertoires occurred only after the peak T cell response.

This CDR3 is built from 15 residues. Germline-derived CDR1 and CDR2 are MNHEY and SVGAGI. Germline trimming cut 2 bases from V and 4 bases from J; bases unmatched to any gene: 3. Clones were read by immunoSEQ multiplex PCR, and TCRdb kept only the in-frame ones, dropping some. The sample holds approximately 130,000 clones, 80% to 95% seen once. Note on this clone: Its antigen is unknown.

This sequence joins TRBV6-5 and TRBJ1-5; 9 nucleotides agree with TRBD1. The clonotype comes from an adult in good health. Sequenced material: peripheral blood, taken on day 0 of AZD1222 vaccination. Here the CDR3 DNA reads TGTGCCAGCAGTTACCTCGGACAGGGGAATCAGCCCCAGCATTTT. This translates into CASSYLGQGNQPQHF.